A selection of T cell receptor beta chains follows, all from one sample in a study of blood T cell repertoires in COVID-19. TCRdb's table, derived via immunoSEQ multiplex PCR, lists solely in-frame clones and lacks some. The sample has 70,000 to 90,000 clones, approximately 79% seen once. Source material: peripheral blood. Receptors were obtained from a man aged 70 or older with acute or convalescent COVID-19. Both conserved end residues are part of each CDR3. The D gene is left open where the match is weak. Clone size, where shown, is once, few, many, or a class for clones that have expanded.

D gene: TRBD1
J gene: TRBJ2-1
V gene: TRBV10-3
clone size: .
CDR3 protein: CAISESATGAGFF
CDR3 DNA: TGTGCCATCAGTGAGTCGGCGACAGGGGCTGGATTCTTC

D gene: TRBD1
J gene: TRBJ2-7
V gene: TRBV7-2
clone size: .
CDR3 protein: CASSPDRGRGEQYF
CDR3 DNA: TGTGCCAGCAGCCCGGACAGGGGGCGAGGCGAGCAGTACTTC

D gene: .
J gene: TRBJ2-1
V gene: TRBV5-1
clone size: .
CDR3 protein: CASSLVVDNEQFF
CDR3 DNA: TGCGCCAGCAGCTTGGTGGTAGACAATGAGCAGTTCTTC

D gene: .
J gene: TRBJ2-3
V gene: TRBV7-9
clone size: few
CDR3 protein: CASSSRGLHTDTQYF
CDR3 DNA: TGTGCCAGCAGCTCCCGCGGACTCCACACAGATACGCAGTATTTT

D gene: TRBD1
J gene: TRBJ2-1
V gene: TRBV7-9
clone size: .
CDR3 protein: CASSPRWKGASYNEQFF
CDR3 DNA: TGTGCCAGCAGCCCCCGGTGGAAGGGGGCATCTTACAATGAGCAGTTCTTC

D gene: .
J gene: TRBJ2-5
V gene: TRBV28
clone size: .
CDR3 protein: CASSFPRGAEYQETQYF
CDR3 DNA: TGTGCCAGCAGTTTCCCTCGGGGAGCGGAGTACCAAGAGACCCAGTACTTC

D gene: .
J gene: TRBJ1-6
V gene: TRBV6-1
clone size: .
CDR3 protein: CASSERGAVGSPLHF
CDR3 DNA: TGTGCCAGCAGTGAACGGGGGGCGGTGGGTTCACCCCTCCACTTT

D gene: .
J gene: TRBJ1-4
V gene: TRBV5-3
clone size: .
CDR3 protein: CARSQVPPRDTKNEKLFF
CDR3 DNA: TGTGCCAGAAGCCAAGTTCCCCCCCGGGACACAAAGAATGAAAAACTGTTTTTT

D gene: .
J gene: TRBJ2-1
V gene: TRBV7-8
clone size: few
CDR3 protein: CASSLLGLSNEQFF
CDR3 DNA: TGTGCCAGCAGCCTACTTGGGCTATCAAATGAGCAGTTCTTC

D gene: .
J gene: TRBJ1-1
V gene: TRBV11-2
clone size: .
CDR3 protein: CASSLTFTEAFF
CDR3 DNA: TGTGCCAGCAGCTTAACTTTCACTGAAGCTTTCTTT

D gene: .
J gene: TRBJ1-3
V gene: TRBV4-1
clone size: .
CDR3 protein: CASSQGGGLSGNTIYF
CDR3 DNA: TGCGCCAGCAGCCAGGGAGGGGGGCTCTCTGGAAACACCATATATTTT

D gene: TRBD1
J gene: TRBJ2-5
V gene: TRBV7-7
clone size: .
CDR3 protein: CASSLGQGGTQYF
CDR3 DNA: TGTGCCAGCAGCTTAGGACAGGGGGGGACCCAGTACTTC

D gene: TRBD1
J gene: TRBJ2-2
V gene: TRBV28
clone size: .
CDR3 protein: CASSPRTGYTGELFF
CDR3 DNA: TGTGCCAGCAGTCCACGGACAGGCTACACCGGGGAGCTGTTTTTT

D gene: .
J gene: TRBJ2-1
V gene: TRBV6-5
clone size: .
CDR3 protein: CASSYLRDNNEQFF
CDR3 DNA: TGTGCCAGCAGTTATCTCCGGGACAACAATGAGCAGTTCTTC

D gene: TRBD1
J gene: TRBJ2-7
V gene: TRBV11-2
clone size: .
CDR3 protein: CASSLDVLTGVPYEQYF
CDR3 DNA: TGTGCCAGCAGCTTAGATGTATTGACAGGGGTCCCCTACGAGCAGTACTTC

D gene: TRBD1
J gene: TRBJ2-5
V gene: TRBV6-5
clone size: many
CDR3 protein: CASSRTGVETQYF
CDR3 DNA: TGTGCCAGCAGCCGGACAGGGGTAGAGACCCAGTACTTC

D gene: TRBD2
J gene: TRBJ2-1
V gene: TRBV4-1
clone size: .
CDR3 protein: CASSQSQRGDEQFF
CDR3 DNA: TGCGCCAGCAGCCAAAGCCAGCGGGGAGATGAGCAGTTCTTC

D gene: .
J gene: TRBJ2-5
V gene: TRBV10-3
clone size: .
CDR3 protein: CAISESVRETQYF
CDR3 DNA: TGTGCCATCAGTGAGTCTGTCCGTGAGACCCAGTACTTC

D gene: TRBD1
J gene: TRBJ2-1
V gene: TRBV2
clone size: .
CDR3 protein: CASLGTGGKKSYNEQFF
CDR3 DNA: TGTGCCAGCTTGGGGACAGGGGGAAAGAAGTCCTACAATGAGCAGTTCTTC

D gene: .
J gene: TRBJ1-1
V gene: TRBV2
clone size: .
CDR3 protein: CASSEPPPGLLVTFF
CDR3 DNA: TGTGCCAGCAGTGAACCCCCCCCGGGACTTTTGGTTACTTTCTTT

D gene: .
J gene: TRBJ1-4
V gene: TRBV6-5
clone size: .
CDR3 protein: CASKGGANEKLFF
CDR3 DNA: TGTGCCAGCAAAGGGGGGGCTAATGAAAAACTGTTTTTT

D gene: .
J gene: TRBJ1-2
V gene: TRBV19
clone size: .
CDR3 protein: CASSLDSNYGYTF
CDR3 DNA: TGTGCCAGTAGTTTGGACAGCAACTATGGCTACACCTTC